The 15 T cell receptor beta chains below all came from one sample that was sequenced in a study of graft-versus-host responses after intestinal transplantation. Generated by immunoSEQ multiplex PCR, the TCRdb table keeps only in-frame clones and is missing some. The sample holds 41,000 or so clones; approximately 95% are singletons and the top ten take about 0.55%. These TCRs are of unknown antigen specificity. Sequencing used unstimulated CD8+ T cells sorted from spleen or lymph node cells, obtained before transplant. The source of these receptors is a human donor who was the organ donor for an intestinal transplant.

The V and J genes are TRBV11-2 and TRBJ1-1, with 7 bases identical to TRBD1. This CDR3 comprises 17 residues. In germline, CDR1 is SGHAT, CDR2 FQNNGV. V dropped 5 bases and J dropped 0; count of bases not matched to a gene: 12. CDR3 in DNA: TGTGCCAGCAGCCCAAAGGACAGGTGGGCCTTGAACACTGAAGCTTTCTTT. This translates into CASSPKDRWALNTEAFF.

This chain joins TRBV4-1 and TRBJ2-1, with 15 bases matching TRBD2. Losses at the gene ends were 0 bases for V and 5 bases for J; bases not matched to a gene: 11. The CDR3 covers 20 residues. Germline lookup yields CDR1 MGHRA and CDR2 YSYEKL. The DNA for the CDR3 is TGCGCCAGCAGCCAAGAAATCGCCGGGACTAGCGGGGGGCCCCACAATGAGCAGTTCTTC. It translates to CASSQEIAGTSGGPHNEQFF.

This sequence joins TRBV4-3 and TRBJ2-7; TRBD2 matches 12 bases. CDR1 LGHNA and CDR2 YSLEER come from the germline V gene. CDR3 size: 18 residues. V was clipped by 0 bases and J by 3 bases; unmatched bases: 9. The CDR3 loop is CASSQELAGGPIRYEQYF. Written as DNA, the CDR3 is TGCGCCAGCAGCCAAGAACTAGCGGGGGGCCCAATTCGCTACGAGCAGTACTTC.

The V gene is TRBV14, the J gene TRBJ1-1; 7 bases agree with TRBD1. The germline V gene encodes CDR1 SGHDN and CDR2 FVKESK. With V trimmed by 2 bases and J by 6 bases, 6 bases remained unmatched. This CDR3 comprises 14 residues. The DNA for the CDR3 is TGTGCCAGCAGCCAATTTGGGCAGGGGGCTGAAGCTTTCTTT. Translating gives CASSQFGQGAEAFF.

The chain uses TRBV4-1 and TRBJ2-1; 7 bases are shared with TRBD1. The CDR3 totals 19 residues. The V and J ends lost 1 base and 2 bases, in that order; junction bases with no gene match: 14. Germline CDR1 MGHRA, CDR2 YSYEKL. The CDR3: CASSQGPLTGRDAYNEQFF. In DNA, the CDR3 is TGCGCCAGCAGCCAAGGTCCCCTGACAGGGCGAGATGCCTACAATGAGCAGTTCTTC.

The chain carries TRBV9 and TRBJ2-7; D unresolved. This CDR3 is built from 14 residues. Trimming cost V 0 bases and J 0 bases, with 7 bases left between them. Germline values: CDR1 SGDLS, CDR2 YYNGEE. This CDR3 is CASSVDSVSYEQYF. CDR3 sequence (DNA): TGTGCCAGCAGCGTAGATTCAGTCTCCTACGAGCAGTACTTC.

The chain is built from TRBV4-1 and TRBJ1-2; possibly TRBD1 for D (6 bases). Germline values: CDR1 MGHRA, CDR2 YSYEKL. The CDR3 loop spans 18 amino acids. The ends were cut back, 4 bases at V and 1 base at J, with 22 bases in the middle. Written as DNA, the CDR3 is TGCGCCAGCAGCCCTCCCTTATCGTGGGGGACACATAACTATGGCTACACCTTC. Residues: CASSPPLSWGTHNYGYTF.

The genes are TRBV4-2 and TRBJ2-7, with a weak D call TRBD1 (6 bases). Trimming removed 3 bases at V and 2 bases at J, with 17 bases between. The CDR3 contains 16 residues. Germline V gene data show CDR1 as LGHNA and CDR2 as YNFKEQ. CDR3 residues: CASSHRLNRVPYEQYF. CDR3 in DNA: TGTGCCAGCAGCCATAGGCTGAACAGGGTACCCTACGAGCAGTACTTC.

This clone was seen only a few times. The V gene is TRBV7-9, the J gene TRBJ1-1; the D is unclear. CDR3 size: 16 residues. From germline, CDR1 is SEHNR and CDR2 FQNEAQ (reference sequence). With 6 bases removed from V and 4 bases from J, the gap between germline ends came to 21 bases. CDR3 sequence (DNA): TGTGCCAGCAGAGCACGTGGCCCGACATACACCACTGAAGCTTTCTTT. This sequence encodes CASRARGPTYTTEAFF.

The rearrangement links TRBV27 to TRBJ2-2; 10 positions agree with TRBD1. V dropped 10 bases and J dropped 9; count of bases not matched to a gene: 8. Germline V gene data show CDR1 as MNHEY and CDR2 as SMNVEV (reference sequence). This CDR3 has 13 amino acids. CDR3 sequence: CATKTGGGWELFF. The CDR3, as DNA: TGTGCCACTAAGACAGGGGGCGGCTGGGAGCTGTTTTTT.

V usage is TRBV7-9 and J usage is TRBJ1-2; D possibly corresponds to TRBD1 (5 bases). The CDR3 length is 14 residues. V was pared by 5 bases and J by 3 bases, with 13 bases between. Germline V lookup: CDR1 SEHNR, CDR2 FQNEAQ (reference sequence). CDR3 in amino acids: CASSPGLSYYGYTF. CDR3 nucleotides: TGTGCCAGCAGCCCGGGACTGAGCTACTATGGCTACACCTTC.

The rearrangement links TRBV5-4 to TRBJ1-2; no clear D gene. This CDR3 has 13 amino acids. Germline values: CDR1 SGHNT, CDR2 YYREEE (reference sequence). Trimming stripped 1 base from V and 10 bases from J, with 14 bases between. CDR3 protein: CASSLWTGPLYTF. CDR3 sequence (DNA): TGTGCCAGCAGCTTGTGGACCGGACCCCTCTACACCTTC.

The rearrangement uses TRBV30 and TRBJ2-2, with D possibly matching TRBD1 (5 bases). Trimming removed 3 bases from V and 2 bases from J, with 13 bases in between. CDR1 is GTSNPN, CDR2 SVGIG, per germline (reference sequence). The CDR3 runs 15 residues. The CDR3 spells CAWSLGASNTGELFF. CDR3 coding DNA: TGTGCCTGGAGCCTAGGGGCCTCTAACACCGGGGAGCTGTTTTTT.

This clone has a single count. The chain couples TRBV4-3 to TRBJ2-7; 11 bases map to TRBD2. The CDR3 consists of 15 residues. The V gene end was trimmed by 1 base and the J gene end by 1 base; junction bases not matched to a gene: 0. In germline, CDR1 is LGHNA, CDR2 YSLEER. CDR3 residues: CASSQGLAGSYEQYF. Here the CDR3 DNA reads TGCGCCAGCAGCCAAGGACTAGCGGGGTCCTACGAGCAGTACTTC.

The chain joins TRBV19 to TRBJ1-5; 10 bases are shared with TRBD1. V lost 8 bases and J lost 3; bases outside the gene matches: 4. CDR1 is LNHDA and CDR2 is SQIVND in the germline V gene (reference sequence). This CDR3 has 14 amino acids. In nucleotides, the CDR3 is TGTGCCAGTGGACAGGGGGGATACAATCAGCCCCAGCATTTT. Translated: CASGQGGYNQPQHF.